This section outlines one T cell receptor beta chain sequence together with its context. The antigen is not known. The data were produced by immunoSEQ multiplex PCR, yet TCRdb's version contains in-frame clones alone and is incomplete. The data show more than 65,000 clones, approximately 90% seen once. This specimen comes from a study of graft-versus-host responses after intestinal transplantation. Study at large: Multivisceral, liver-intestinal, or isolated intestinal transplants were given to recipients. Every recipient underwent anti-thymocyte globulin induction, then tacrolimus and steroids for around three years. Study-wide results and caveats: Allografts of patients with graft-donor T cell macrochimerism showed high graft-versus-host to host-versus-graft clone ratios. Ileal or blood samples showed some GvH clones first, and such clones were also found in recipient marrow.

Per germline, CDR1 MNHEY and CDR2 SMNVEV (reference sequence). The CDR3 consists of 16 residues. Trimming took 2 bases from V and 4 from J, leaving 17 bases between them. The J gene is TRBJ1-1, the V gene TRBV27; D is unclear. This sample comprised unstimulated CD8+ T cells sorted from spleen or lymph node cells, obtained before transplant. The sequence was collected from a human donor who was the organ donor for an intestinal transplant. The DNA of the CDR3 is TGTGCCAGCAGTTTAGTCGGTACATACACTAGCACTGAAGCTTTCTTT. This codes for CASSLVGTYTSTEAFF.